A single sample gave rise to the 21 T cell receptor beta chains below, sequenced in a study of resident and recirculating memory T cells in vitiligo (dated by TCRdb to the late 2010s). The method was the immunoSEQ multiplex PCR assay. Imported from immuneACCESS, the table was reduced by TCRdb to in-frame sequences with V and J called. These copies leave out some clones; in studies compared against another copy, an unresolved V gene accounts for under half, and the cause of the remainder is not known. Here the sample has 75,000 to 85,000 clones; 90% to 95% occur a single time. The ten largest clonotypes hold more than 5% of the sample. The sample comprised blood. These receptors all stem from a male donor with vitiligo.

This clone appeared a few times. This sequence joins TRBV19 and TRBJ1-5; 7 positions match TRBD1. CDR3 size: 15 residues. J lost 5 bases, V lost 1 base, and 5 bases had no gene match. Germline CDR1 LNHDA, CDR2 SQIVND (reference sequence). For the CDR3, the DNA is TGTGCCAGTAGTATAGGACAGGGTCGGGATCAGCCCCAGCATTTT. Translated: CASSIGQGRDQPQHF. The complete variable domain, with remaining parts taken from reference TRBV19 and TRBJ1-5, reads DGGITQSPKYLFRKEGQNVTLSCEQNLNHDAMYWYRQDPGQGLRLIYYSQIVNDFQKGDIAEGYSVSREKKESFPLTVTSAQKNPTAFYLCASSIGQGRDQPQHFGDGTRLSIL.

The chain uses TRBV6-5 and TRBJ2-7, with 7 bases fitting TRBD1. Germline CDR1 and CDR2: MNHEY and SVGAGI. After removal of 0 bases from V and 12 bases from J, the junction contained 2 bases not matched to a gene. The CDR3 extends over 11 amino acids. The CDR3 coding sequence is TGTGCCAGCAGTTACTCGGGACAGCCGTACTTC. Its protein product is CASSYSGQPYF.

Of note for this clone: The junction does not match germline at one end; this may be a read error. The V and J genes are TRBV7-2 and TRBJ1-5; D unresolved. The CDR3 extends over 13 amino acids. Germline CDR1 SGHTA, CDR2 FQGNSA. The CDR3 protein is CASSPRSSQPQHF. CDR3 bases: TGTGCCAGCAGCCCTAGGAGCAGTCAGCCCCAGCATTTT.

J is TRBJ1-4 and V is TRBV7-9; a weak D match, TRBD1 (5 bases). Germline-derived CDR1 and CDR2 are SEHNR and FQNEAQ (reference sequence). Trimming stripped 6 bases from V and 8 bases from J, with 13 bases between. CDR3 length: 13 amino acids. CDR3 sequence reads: CASRLIPGEKLFF. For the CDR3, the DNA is TGTGCCAGCAGACTCATTCCAGGGGAAAAACTGTTTTTT.

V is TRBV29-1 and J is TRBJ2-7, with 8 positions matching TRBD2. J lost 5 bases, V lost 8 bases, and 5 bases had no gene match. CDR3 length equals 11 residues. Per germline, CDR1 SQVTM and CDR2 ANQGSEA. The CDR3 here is CSTRSGNEQYF. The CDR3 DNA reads TGCAGCACACGTAGCGGGAACGAGCAGTACTTC.

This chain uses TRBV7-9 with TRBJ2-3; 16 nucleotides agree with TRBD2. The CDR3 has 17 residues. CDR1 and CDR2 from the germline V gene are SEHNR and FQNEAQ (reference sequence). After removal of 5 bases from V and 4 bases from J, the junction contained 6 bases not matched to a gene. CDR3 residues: CASSPGTSGRAPDTQYF. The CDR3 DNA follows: TGTGCCAGCAGCCCTGGGACTAGCGGGAGGGCCCCAGATACGCAGTATTTT.

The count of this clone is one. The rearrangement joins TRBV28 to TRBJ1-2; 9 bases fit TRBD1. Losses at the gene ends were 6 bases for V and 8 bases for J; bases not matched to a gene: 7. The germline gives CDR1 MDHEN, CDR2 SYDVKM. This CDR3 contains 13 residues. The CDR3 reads CASRYRDREGYTF. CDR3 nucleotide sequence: TGTGCCAGCAGGTACCGGGACAGGGAAGGCTACACCTTC.

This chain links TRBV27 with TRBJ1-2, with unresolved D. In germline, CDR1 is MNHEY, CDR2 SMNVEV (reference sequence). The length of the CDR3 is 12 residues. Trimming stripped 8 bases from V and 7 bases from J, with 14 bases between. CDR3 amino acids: CASWPYGGGYTF. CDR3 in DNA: TGTGCCAGCTGGCCATATGGAGGTGGCTACACCTTC.

CDR3 loop: CASTWGRLPGELFF. As DNA, the CDR3 is TGTGCCAGCACATGGGGCAGGTTACCCGGGGAGCTGTTTTTT. The chain joins TRBV18 to TRBJ2-2; possibly TRBD1 for D (5 bases). Trimming took off 8 bases at V and 6 bases at J, with 16 bases between the two ends. Germline loops: CDR1 KGHSH, CDR2 LQKENI. The CDR3 sequence is 14 residues long.

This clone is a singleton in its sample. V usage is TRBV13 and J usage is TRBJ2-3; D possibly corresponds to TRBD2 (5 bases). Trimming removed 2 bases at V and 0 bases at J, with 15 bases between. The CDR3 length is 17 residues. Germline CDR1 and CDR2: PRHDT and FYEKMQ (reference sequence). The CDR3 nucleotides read TGTGCCAGCAGCTTAAACCCCGTTCGGAGGAGCACAGATACGCAGTATTTT. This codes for CASSLNPVRRSTDTQYF.

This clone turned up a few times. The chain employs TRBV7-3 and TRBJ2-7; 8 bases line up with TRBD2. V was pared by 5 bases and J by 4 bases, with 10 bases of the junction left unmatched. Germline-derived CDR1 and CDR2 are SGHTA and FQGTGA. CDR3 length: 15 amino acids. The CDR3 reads CASSLPAGVRYEQYF. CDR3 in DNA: TGTGCCAGCAGCCTCCCAGCGGGAGTACGGTACGAGCAGTACTTC. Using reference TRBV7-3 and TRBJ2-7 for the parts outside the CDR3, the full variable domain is GAGVSQTPSNKVTEKGKYVELRCDPISGHTALYWYRQSLGQGPEFLIYFQGTGAADDSGLPNDRFFAVRPEGSVSTLKIQRTERGDSAVYLCASSLPAGVRYEQYFGPGTRLTVT.

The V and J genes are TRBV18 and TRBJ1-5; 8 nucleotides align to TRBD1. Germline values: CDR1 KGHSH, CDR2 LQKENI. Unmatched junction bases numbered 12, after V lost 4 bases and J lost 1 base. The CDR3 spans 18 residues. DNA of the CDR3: TGTGCCAGCTCACAAATCGCGGCAGGGGGCTCCAGCAATCAGCCCCAGCATTTT. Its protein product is CASSQIAAGGSSNQPQHF.

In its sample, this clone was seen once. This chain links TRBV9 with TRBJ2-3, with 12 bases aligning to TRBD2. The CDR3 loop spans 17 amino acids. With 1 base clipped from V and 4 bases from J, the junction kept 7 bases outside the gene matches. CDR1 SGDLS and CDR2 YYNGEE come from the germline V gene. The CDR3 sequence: CASSVLAGGPGPDTQYF. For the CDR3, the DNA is TGTGCCAGCAGCGTACTAGCGGGAGGGCCGGGGCCAGATACGCAGTATTTT.

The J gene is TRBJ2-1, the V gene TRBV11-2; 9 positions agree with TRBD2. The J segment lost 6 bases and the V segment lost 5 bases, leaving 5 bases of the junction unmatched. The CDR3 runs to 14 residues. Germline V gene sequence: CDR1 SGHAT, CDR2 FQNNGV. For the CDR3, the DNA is TGTGCCAGCAGCGCGGGACTAGCCTCCAATGAGCAGTTCTTC. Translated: CASSAGLASNEQFF.

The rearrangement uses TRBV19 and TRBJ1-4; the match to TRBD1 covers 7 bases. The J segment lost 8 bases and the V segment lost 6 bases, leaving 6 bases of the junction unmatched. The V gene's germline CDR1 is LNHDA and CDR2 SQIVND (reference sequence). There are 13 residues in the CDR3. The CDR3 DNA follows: TGTGCCAGTAGCGACAGGGCCAGGGAAAAACTGTTTTTT. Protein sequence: CASSDRAREKLFF.

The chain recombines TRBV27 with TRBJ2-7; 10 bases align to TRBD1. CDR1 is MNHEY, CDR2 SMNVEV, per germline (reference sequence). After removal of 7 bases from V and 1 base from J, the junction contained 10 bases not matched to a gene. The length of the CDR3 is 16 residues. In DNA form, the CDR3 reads TGTGCCAGCACTTTGTTACCGGGACAGGGGTCCTACGAGCAGTACTTC. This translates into CASTLLPGQGSYEQYF.

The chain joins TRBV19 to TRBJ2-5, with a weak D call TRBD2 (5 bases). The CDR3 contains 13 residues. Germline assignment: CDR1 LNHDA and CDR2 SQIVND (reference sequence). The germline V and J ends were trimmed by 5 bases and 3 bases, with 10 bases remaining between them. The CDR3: CASSAPGKETQYF. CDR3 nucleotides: TGTGCCAGTAGTGCACCGGGAAAAGAGACCCAGTACTTC.

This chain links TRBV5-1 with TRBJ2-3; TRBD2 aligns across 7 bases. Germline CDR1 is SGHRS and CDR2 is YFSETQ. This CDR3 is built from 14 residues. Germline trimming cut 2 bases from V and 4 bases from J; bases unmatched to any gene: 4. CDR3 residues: CASSLAGSADTQYF. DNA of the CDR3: TGCGCCAGCAGCTTAGCGGGATCCGCAGATACGCAGTATTTT.

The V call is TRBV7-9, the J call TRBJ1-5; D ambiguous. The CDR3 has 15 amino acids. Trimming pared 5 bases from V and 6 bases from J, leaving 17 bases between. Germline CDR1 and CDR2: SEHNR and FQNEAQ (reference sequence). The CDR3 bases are TGTGCCAGCAGCCGTAGTTCCCCCCGGGGTCAGCCCCAGCATTTT. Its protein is CASSRSSPRGQPQHF.

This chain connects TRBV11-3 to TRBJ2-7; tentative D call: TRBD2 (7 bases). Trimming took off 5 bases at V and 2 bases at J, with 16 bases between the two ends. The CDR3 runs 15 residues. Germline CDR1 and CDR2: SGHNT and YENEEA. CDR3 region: CASSPSRGATYEQYF. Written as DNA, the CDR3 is TGTGCCAGCAGCCCCAGCCGGGGGGCCACCTACGAGCAGTACTTC.

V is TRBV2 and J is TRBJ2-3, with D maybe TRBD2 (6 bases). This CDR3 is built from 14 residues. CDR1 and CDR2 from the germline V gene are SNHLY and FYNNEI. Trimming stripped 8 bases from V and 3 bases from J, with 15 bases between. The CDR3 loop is CASERVGSTDTQYF. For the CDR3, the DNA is TGTGCCAGCGAACGGGTCGGGAGTACAGATACGCAGTATTTT.